The 16 T cell receptor beta chains below were found in one sample sequenced in a study of vaccination and CD4 T cells after COVID-19. Treatment of the sample: roughly ten-day PBMC culture with coronavirus spike peptide pools or control peptides (ViraFEST assay). The Oncomine TCR Beta short-read assay sequenced DNA from cultured CD4+ T cells. One entry per CDR3 protein results from TCRdb running MiXCR on the PCR reads. The table has 10,000 to 15,000 distinct CDR3 sequences, around 45% seen once; the top ten hold roughly 12%. No antigens are known for them. The sequenced sample was CD4+ T cells from blood, cultured in vitro. The receptors were gathered from a human donor who had recovered from COVID-19.

The gene calls are TRBV20-1 and TRBJ2-1, with TRBD2 matching over 14 bases. Per germline, CDR1 DFQATT and CDR2 SNEGSKA (reference sequence). J lost 1 base, V lost 2 bases, and 13 bases had no gene match. The CDR3 is 20 amino acids. In nucleotides, the CDR3 is TGCAGTGCTAGACGACTAGCGGGGGGGCTTGGTCAAAGGTCCTACAATGAGCAGTTCTTC. Translation: CSARRLAGGLGQRSYNEQFF.

In its sample, this clonotype ranks as large. The V call is TRBV5-6, the J call TRBJ2-2; 7 bases map to TRBD1. Looked up from germline, CDR1 is SGHDT and CDR2 is YYEEEE. The V gene end was trimmed by 3 bases and the J gene end by 0 bases; junction bases not matched to a gene: 5. This CDR3 region has 16 residues. CDR3 residues: CASSYRDSANTGELFF. In DNA form, the CDR3 reads TGTGCCAGCAGCTACCGGGACAGCGCGAACACCGGGGAGCTGTTTTTT.

This chain uses TRBV12-3 or TRBV12-4 with TRBJ2-5; TRBD2 might be the D (6 bases). The V gene lost 4 bases and the J gene lost 7 bases, with 16 bases spanning the gap. CDR3 length: 14 residues. This CDR3 is CASSSSGVLGTQYF. For the CDR3, the DNA is TGTGCCAGCAGTTCGTCGGGAGTCTTGGGGACCCAGTACTTC.

This chain connects TRBV11-1 to TRBJ1-2, with 8 positions matching TRBD1. CDR1 and CDR2 from the germline V gene are SGHAT and FQDESV (reference sequence). This CDR3 contains 13 residues. Losses at the gene ends were 5 bases for V and 5 bases for J; bases not matched to a gene: 4. The DNA for the CDR3 is TGTGCCAGCAGCCAGGACAGGGAGTATGGCTACACCTTC. Amino acids: CASSQDREYGYTF.

This clonotype came up a few times. The rearrangement joins TRBV3-1 to TRBJ1-1; tentatively, D is TRBD1 (6 bases). Germline V gives CDR1 LGHDT, CDR2 YNNKEL (reference sequence). V was cut by 10 bases and J by 5 bases, with 20 bases left in between. The CDR3 length is 14 residues. CDR3 protein: CATRGGGRRTEAFF. The CDR3 region has the DNA TGTGCCACCCGGGGTGGGGGGCGCCGTACTGAAGCTTTCTTT. The full variable domain, completed using reference TRBV3-1 and TRBJ1-1, is DTAVSQTPKYLVTQMGNDKSIKCEQNLGHDTMYWYKQDSKKFLKIMFSYNNKELIINETVPNRFSPKSPDKAHLNLHINSLELGDSAVYFCATRGGGRRTEAFFGQGTRLTVV.

This chain links TRBV12-5 with TRBJ1-5; TRBD1 aligns across 7 bases. This CDR3 comprises 18 residues. Germline V gives CDR1 LGHNT, CDR2 FRNRAP. Trimming removed 3 bases from V and 6 bases from J; junction bases left unmatched: 17. Written as DNA, the CDR3 is TGTGCTAGTGGTTTCCGCACTCTTGAGACAGGGCGGGGTCAGCCCCAGCATTTT. This encodes CASGFRTLETGRGQPQHF. The full variable domain, completed using reference TRBV12-5 and TRBJ1-5, is DARVTQTPRHKVTEMGQEVTMRCQPILGHNTVFWYRQTMMQGLELLAYFRNRAPLDDSGMPKDRFSAEMPDATLATLKIQPSEPRDSAVYFCASGFRTLETGRGQPQHFGDGTRLSIL.

The rearrangement uses TRBV5-4 and TRBJ1-2, with TRBD1 identical over 9 bases. This CDR3 region has 16 residues. V gave up 0 bases and J gave up 7 bases; unmatched junction bases: 10. The germline V gene encodes CDR1 SGHNT and CDR2 YYREEE (reference sequence). The CDR3 loop is CASSLAGQGRSGGYTF. The CDR3 DNA sequence: TGTGCCAGCAGCTTGGCAGGACAGGGGAGAAGCGGTGGCTACACCTTC. Full variable domain (missing parts from reference TRBV5-4 and TRBJ1-2): ETGVTQSPTHLIKTRGQQVTLRCSSQSGHNTVSWYQQALGQGPQFIFQYYREEENGRGNFPPRFSGLQFPNYSSELNVNALELDDSALYLCASSLAGQGRSGGYTFGSGTRLTVV.

The rearrangement links TRBV11-3 to TRBJ1-1, with a possible D match to TRBD1 (6 bases). The CDR3 has 13 residues. Deletions cut 1 base from V and 6 bases from J, with 9 bases between. Per the germline V gene, CDR1 is SGHNT and CDR2 is YENEEA. CDR3 sequence (DNA): TGTGCCAGCAGCTTAGGGAGGGGGGCTGAAGCTTTCTTT. Its protein product is CASSLGRGAEAFF.

The rearrangement uses TRBV18 and TRBJ1-4; D remains ambiguous. Germline CDR1 and CDR2: KGHSH and LQKENI. Trimming pared 1 base from V and 8 bases from J, leaving 5 bases between. The CDR3 is 12 amino acids. For the CDR3, the DNA is TGTGCCAGCTCACCACGAGGAGAAAAACTGTTTTTT. This encodes CASSPRGEKLFF.

The rearrangement uses TRBV9 and TRBJ2-3; 7 nucleotides align to TRBD2. V lost 2 bases to trimming and J lost 2 bases; unmatched junction nucleotides: 8. CDR3 size: 16 residues. CDR1 and CDR2 (germline): SGDLS, YYNGEE. The CDR3 sequence is CASSVGAGPYTDTQYF. The CDR3 coding sequence is TGTGCCAGCAGCGTGGGAGCGGGGCCTTACACAGATACGCAGTATTTT.

The chain uses TRBV2 and TRBJ1-1, with unresolved D. Germline V gene data show CDR1 as SNHLY and CDR2 as FYNNEI. V lost 4 bases and J lost 3, with 9 bases in between. The CDR3 contains 13 residues. CDR3 DNA sequence: TGTGCCAGCAGTGTGACCCTTTACACTGAAGCTTTCTTT. It translates to CASSVTLYTEAFF.

A few counts support this clonotype. This sequence joins TRBV15 and TRBJ1-2, with unresolved D. The CDR3 spans 11 residues. Trimming left V 5 bases short and J 4 bases short, with 5 bases between. The V gene's germline CDR1 is LNHNV and CDR2 YYDKDF (reference sequence). CDR3 loop: CATSRGYGYTF. CDR3 nucleotides: TGTGCCACCAGCCGGGGCTATGGCTACACCTTC.

The chain couples TRBV4-1 to TRBJ1-2, with D unclear. V was cut by 0 bases and J by 4 bases, with 9 bases left in between. This CDR3 spans 14 amino acids. The germline CDR1 and CDR2 sequences are MGHRA and YSYEKL. In DNA form, the CDR3 reads TGCGCCAGCAGCCAAGATGCGGATGGCTATGGCTACACCTTC. It yields the protein CASSQDADGYGYTF.

The chain is built from TRBV5-4 and TRBJ2-5; 12 nucleotides match TRBD2. In germline, CDR1 is SGHNT, CDR2 YYREEE (reference sequence). With V trimmed by 1 base and J by 5 bases, 3 bases remained unmatched. The CDR3 runs to 15 residues. The CDR3 sequence is CASSLRLAGEETQYF. The CDR3 nucleotides read TGTGCCAGCAGCTTGAGACTAGCGGGGGAGGAGACCCAGTACTTC.

The chain joins TRBV30 to TRBJ1-1, with 7 bases lining up with TRBD1. Germline assignment: CDR1 GTSNPN and CDR2 SVGIG (reference sequence). The CDR3 has 15 residues. Trimming cost V 3 bases and J 5 bases; bases outside gene matches: 12. CDR3 sequence: CAWRGHGQGGTEAFF. The CDR3 DNA reads TGTGCCTGGAGGGGCCACGGGCAGGGGGGAACTGAAGCTTTCTTT.

This chain uses TRBV5-4 with TRBJ1-2; D is perhaps TRBD1 (6 bases). The germline V and J ends were trimmed by 1 base and 4 bases, with 14 bases remaining between them. Germline values: CDR1 SGHNT, CDR2 YYREEE (reference sequence). This CDR3 spans 15 amino acids. The CDR3 is CASSLSTGLRYGYTF. CDR3 sequence (DNA): TGTGCCAGCAGCTTGTCCACAGGGTTACGCTATGGCTACACCTTC.